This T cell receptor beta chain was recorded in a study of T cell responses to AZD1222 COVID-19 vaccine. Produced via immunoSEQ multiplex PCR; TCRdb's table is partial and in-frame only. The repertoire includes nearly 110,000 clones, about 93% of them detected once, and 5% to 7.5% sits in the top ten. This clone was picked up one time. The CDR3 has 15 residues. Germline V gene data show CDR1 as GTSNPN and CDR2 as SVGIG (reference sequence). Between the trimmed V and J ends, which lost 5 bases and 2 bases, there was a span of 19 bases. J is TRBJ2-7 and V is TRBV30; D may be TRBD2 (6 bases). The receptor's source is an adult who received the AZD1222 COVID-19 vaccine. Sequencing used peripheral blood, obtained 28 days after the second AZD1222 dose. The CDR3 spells CAWGGSFSWTYEQYF. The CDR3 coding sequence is TGTGCCTGGGGGGGGTCATTTTCATGGACCTACGAGCAGTACTTC.